By share of the sample, the clone carrying this TCR beta chain is medium-sized. Its antigen is not identified. The junction does not match germline at one end; this may be a read error. As an off-target read in a library built for alpha chains, this beta chain has a frequency of little significance. TCRdb passed the 5' RACE reads through MiXCR, listing each CDR3 protein once. The sample has over 6,500 distinct CDR3 sequences; around an eighth are singletons. The data belong to a study of spatial heterogeneity in lung cancer. Looking at the study overall: On average, each unique TCR and UMI combination appeared more than ten times in raw reads.

Whole-study findings and limits: Tracking of tumor mutation counts was seen in expanded intratumoral alpha and beta TCR counts.

The time point denotes: sample taken at primary tumor resection. The CDR3 has 11 amino acids. The clonotype originates from a male donor with early-stage non-small cell lung cancer. The specimen was lung tumor tissue, collected at surgery. V is TRBV12-3 or TRBV12-4 and J is TRBJ2-5, with D unclear. This CDR3 is CASSLQETQYF. As DNA, the CDR3 is TGCGCCAGCAGCTTGCAAGAGACCCAGTACTTC.